A single sample is the source of the 32 T cell receptor beta chains below, sequenced in a study of shared clonotypes between healthy human individuals. This table comes from immunoSEQ multiplex PCR, and its TCRdb copy is limited to in-frame clones, with some not included. The table includes around 690,000 clones, about nine tenths detected once. The sequenced sample was memory CD8+ T cells from PBMCs. Subset defined: CD45RO+ cells pooled with CCR7-negative TemRA cells. Receptors originate from a man between 18 and 29 years old in good health. Some clones in this sample may be carry-over from other donors' samples.

In DNA form, the CDR3 reads TGTGCCAGCAGTTCTTTCACTAGCGGGGCCCCTCAAGAGACCCAGTACTTC. As protein: CASSSFTSGAPQETQYF. The chain has TRBV28 and TRBJ2-5; 10 nucleotides agree with TRBD2. V dropped 4 bases and J dropped 2; count of bases not matched to a gene: 10. The CDR3 totals 17 residues. In germline, CDR1 is MDHEN, CDR2 SYDVKM. The complete variable domain, with remaining parts taken from reference TRBV28 and TRBJ2-5, reads DVKVTQSSRYLVKRTGEKVFLECVQDMDHENMFWYRQDPGLGLRLIYFSYDVKMKEKGDIPEGYSVSREKKERFSLILESASTNQTSMYLCASSSFTSGAPQETQYFGPGTRLLVL.

The V gene is TRBV25-1, the J gene TRBJ2-7; TRBD1 agrees at 7 bases. V lost 5 bases to trimming and J lost 1 base; unmatched junction nucleotides: 14. The CDR3 is made up of 17 amino acids. Germline CDR1 MGHDK, CDR2 SYGVNS. The CDR3 sequence is CASSPRQGSPRSYEQYF. The CDR3 DNA reads TGTGCCAGCAGTCCGAGACAGGGTTCCCCTCGATCCTACGAGCAGTACTTC.

Written as DNA, the CDR3 is TGTGCCAGCAGCGGGGACAGCCTCTACGAGCAGTACTTC. It yields the protein CASSGDSLYEQYF. The rearrangement joins TRBV5-6 to TRBJ2-7; TRBD1 agrees at 7 bases. V lost 4 bases and J lost 3; bases outside the gene matches: 4. The CDR3 sequence is 13 residues long. Germline lookup yields CDR1 SGHDT and CDR2 YYEEEE. The full variable domain, in which reference TRBV5-6 and TRBJ2-7 provide the parts outside the CDR3, is DAGVTQSPTHLIKTRGQQVTLRCSPKSGHDTVSWYQQALGQGPQFIFQYYEEEERQRGNFPDRFSGHQFPNYSSELNVNALLLGDSALYLCASSGDSLYEQYFGPGTRLTVT.

This chain links TRBV29-1 with TRBJ2-2; a possible D gene is TRBD1 (6 bases). With 6 bases removed from V and 0 bases from J, the gap between germline ends came to 14 bases. The CDR3 loop spans 15 amino acids. Germline CDR1 is SQVTM and CDR2 is ANQGSEA. The CDR3 reads CSVPRGPTNTGELFF. The CDR3, as DNA: TGCAGCGTCCCCAGGGGCCCGACGAACACCGGGGAGCTGTTTTTT.

This chain joins TRBV18 and TRBJ2-7, with TRBD1 identical over 9 bases. The CDR3 runs 16 residues. J was trimmed by 3 bases and V by 2 bases; bases with no gene match: 8. The germline V gene encodes CDR1 KGHSH and CDR2 LQKENI. The CDR3 protein is CASSPAGGTGRYEQYF. The CDR3 region has the DNA TGTGCCAGCTCACCAGCCGGTGGGACAGGGCGCTACGAGCAGTACTTC.

The rearrangement uses TRBV5-1 and TRBJ2-3; 9 positions agree with TRBD2. The CDR3 runs to 18 residues. Germline V gene sequence: CDR1 SGHRS, CDR2 YFSETQ. The junction had 8 bases not matched to a gene; V was cut back by 0 bases and J by 0 bases. CDR3: CASSLVAGVIGSTDTQYF. The DNA for the CDR3 is TGCGCCAGCAGCTTGGTAGCGGGAGTTATTGGTAGCACAGATACGCAGTATTTT.

The chain recombines TRBV6-5 with TRBJ2-2; D might be TRBD1 or TRBD2, each matching 6 bases. Germline assignment: CDR1 MNHEY and CDR2 SVGAGI. The germline V and J ends were trimmed by 2 bases and 5 bases, with 12 bases remaining between them. This CDR3 is built from 15 residues. CDR3 protein: CASSYERRGTGELFF. CDR3 nucleotides: TGTGCCAGCAGTTACGAGCGGAGGGGGACCGGGGAGCTGTTTTTT.

This chain joins TRBV27 and TRBJ2-1; TRBD2 agrees at 9 bases. The CDR3 has 15 residues. V trimming: 0 bases; J trimming: 8 bases; junction bases outside the gene matches: 5. CDR1 is MNHEY, CDR2 SMNVEV, per germline (reference sequence). CDR3 in amino acids: CASSLSLAGDHEQFF. CDR3 DNA sequence: TGTGCCAGCAGTTTATCCTTAGCGGGAGATCATGAGCAGTTCTTC.

This chain joins TRBV27 and TRBJ1-1; maybe TRBD1 (6 bases). V lost 2 bases to trimming and J lost 3 bases, with 13 bases between them. Germline CDR1 MNHEY, CDR2 SMNVEV (reference sequence). CDR3 size: 15 residues. DNA for the CDR3: TGTGCCAGCAGTTTACAGACAGGAACCTACACTGAAGCTTTCTTT. Its protein is CASSLQTGTYTEAFF.

The rearrangement joins TRBV28 to TRBJ2-3; perhaps TRBD1 as D (6 bases). The CDR3 length is 15 residues. The germline V and J ends were trimmed by 6 bases and 2 bases, with 15 bases remaining between them. Germline V CDR1 and CDR2: MDHEN, SYDVKM. The CDR3 loop is CASRAGTLITDTQYF. CDR3 in DNA: TGTGCCAGCAGGGCCGGGACATTGATCACAGATACGCAGTATTTT.

In its sample, this clone was seen once. J is TRBJ1-2 and V is TRBV5-1; D call uncertain. V lost 3 bases, J lost 10 bases, and 22 bases lay in between. This CDR3 comprises 15 residues. Germline V gene lookup returns CDR1 SGHRS and CDR2 YFSETQ. The CDR3 region is CASSSPIRVPPDYTF. The CDR3 DNA is TGCGCCAGCAGCTCCCCAATCCGGGTCCCTCCCGACTACACCTTC.

This rearrangement joins TRBV9 to TRBJ2-2; D perhaps matches TRBD2 (5 bases). The V end lost 0 bases, the J end lost 6 bases, and 15 bases lay between the germline ends. This CDR3 comprises 16 residues. Germline V gene data show CDR1 as SGDLS and CDR2 as YYNGEE. CDR3 nucleotides: TGTGCCAGCAGCGTAGTTGGAGGATCATTCGCCGGGGAGCTGTTTTTT. Amino acid sequence: CASSVVGGSFAGELFF.

The chain is built from TRBV29-1 and TRBJ2-7, with D maybe TRBD1 (5 bases). In germline, CDR1 is SQVTM, CDR2 ANQGSEA. The V gene lost 3 bases and the J gene lost 2 bases, with 17 bases spanning the gap. This CDR3 is 15 amino acids long. The CDR3, as DNA: TGCAGCGTTGAGTTTAGTCAGGGAATAACCTACGAGCAGTACTTC. Protein sequence: CSVEFSQGITYEQYF.

This chain uses TRBV15 with TRBJ2-7; D unresolved. This CDR3 has 13 amino acids. Trimming cost V 3 bases and J 5 bases, with 11 bases left between them. Germline CDR1 and CDR2: LNHNV and YYDKDF (reference sequence). CDR3 nucleotide sequence: TGTGCCACCAGCAGCGCGGACGTTGACGAGCAGTACTTC. This codes for CATSSADVDEQYF.

J is TRBJ2-1 and V is TRBV27; D not resolved. Germline lookup yields CDR1 MNHEY and CDR2 SMNVEV (reference sequence). This CDR3 comprises 14 residues. The ends were cut back, 3 bases at V and 2 bases at J, with 8 bases in the middle. CDR3 region: CASSLGQTYNEQFF. CDR3 coding DNA: TGTGCCAGCAGTTTGGGTCAGACCTACAATGAGCAGTTCTTC.

The J gene is TRBJ2-7, the V gene TRBV6-1; D gene ambiguous. Germline V gene sequence: CDR1 MNHNS, CDR2 SASEGT. This CDR3 is 15 amino acids long. V was cut by 3 bases and J by 6 bases, with 18 bases left in between. The CDR3 is CASSDRRLTISEQYF. DNA of the CDR3: TGTGCCAGCAGTGATCGACGACTGACGATAAGCGAGCAGTACTTC.

The chain is built from TRBV5-1 and TRBJ1-2; TRBD1 aligns across 8 bases. Germline V gene sequence: CDR1 SGHRS, CDR2 YFSETQ. This CDR3 is built from 16 residues. With V trimmed by 4 bases and J by 2 bases, 10 bases remained unmatched. CDR3 coding DNA: TGCGCCAGCAGCCTCCCTGACAGGGGCGCCAACTATGGCTACACCTTC. This codes for CASSLPDRGANYGYTF. Full variable domain (remainder filled in from reference TRBV5-1 and TRBJ1-2): KAGVTQTPRYLIKTRGQQVTLSCSPISGHRSVSWYQQTPGQGLQFLFEYFSETQRNKGNFPGRFSGRQFSNSRSEMNVSTLELGDSALYLCASSLPDRGANYGYTFGSGTRLTVV.

The chain links TRBV2 to TRBJ2-7, with D tentatively TRBD1 (6 bases). The germline V and J ends were trimmed by 7 bases and 2 bases, with 18 bases remaining between them. CDR3 length: 15 amino acids. Germline V gene sequence: CDR1 SNHLY, CDR2 FYNNEI. CDR3 DNA: TGTGCCAGCATCACCTCTCCGGGACACGCCTACGAGCAGTACTTC. Amino acid sequence: CASITSPGHAYEQYF.

The chain recombines TRBV27 with TRBJ2-1, with 8 bases aligning to TRBD2. Trimming at V came to 11 bases and at J to 8 bases, leaving 14 bases not matched to a gene. This CDR3 comprises 14 residues. Germline values: CDR1 MNHEY, CDR2 SMNVEV (reference sequence). The DNA for the CDR3 is TGTGCCCAGTTCGAACTAGCGGCCTCAGATGAGCAGTTCTTC. Its translation is CAQFELAASDEQFF.

With regard to this clone: This sample also contains other DNA sequences that code for the same CDR3. CDR3 region: CASSPGAEAFF. For the CDR3, the DNA is TGTGCCAGCAGTCCAGGAGCCGAAGCTTTCTTT. This chain joins TRBV28 and TRBJ1-1; D is undetermined. Germline-derived CDR1 and CDR2 are MDHEN and SYDVKM. There are 11 residues in the CDR3. Trimming left V 5 bases short and J 8 bases short, with 9 bases between.

The J gene is TRBJ1-5, the V gene TRBV7-8; 8 bases are a match to TRBD1. The length of the CDR3 is 15 residues. Germline values: CDR1 SGHVS, CDR2 FQNEAQ. V lost 5 bases and J lost 6; bases outside the gene matches: 9. CDR3 bases: TGTGCCAGCAGCCCTGACAGGGGAAAAGGTCAGCCCCAGCATTTT. Encoded protein: CASSPDRGKGQPQHF.

The chain recombines TRBV28 with TRBJ2-1; D remains unclear. The CDR3 contains 18 residues. Germline lookup yields CDR1 MDHEN and CDR2 SYDVKM. Trimming shortened V by 6 bases and J by 2 bases, and 23 bases separated the two germline ends. The CDR3 sequence is CASSPSFPRPPPYNEQFF. CDR3 bases: TGTGCCAGCAGCCCCAGCTTCCCCCGGCCGCCACCCTACAATGAGCAGTTCTTC.

This clone turned up a few times. Within the sample, other DNA sequences also encode this same CDR3. The chain recombines TRBV19 with TRBJ2-2; D call uncertain. Germline CDR1 reads LNHDA; CDR2 reads SQIVND (reference sequence). Trimming stripped 5 bases from V and 7 bases from J, with 8 bases between. This CDR3 has 12 amino acids. This CDR3 reads CASSRSFGELFF. CDR3 coding DNA: TGTGCCAGTAGTCGCAGTTTCGGGGAGCTGTTTTTT.

This clone was recorded once. This chain joins TRBV15 and TRBJ1-3; D may be TRBD1 (6 bases). There are 14 residues in the CDR3. V was shortened by 8 bases and J by 3 bases, with 14 bases between the two germline ends. The germline V gene encodes CDR1 LNHNV and CDR2 YYDKDF (reference sequence). CDR3 residues: CATDPGTSGNTIYF. The CDR3 region has the DNA TGTGCCACCGATCCAGGGACAAGTGGAAACACCATATATTTT.

This clone is a singleton in its sample. The CDR3 region is CASSLLGSPYNEQFF. The CDR3, as DNA: TGTGCCAGCAGCTTACTCGGCAGCCCCTACAATGAGCAGTTCTTC. The chain recombines TRBV7-6 with TRBJ2-1; D gene ambiguous. Germline CDR1 and CDR2: SGHVS and FNYEAQ. V was trimmed by 2 bases and J by 2 bases, leaving 10 bases between them. The CDR3 has 15 amino acids. The whole variable domain, remainder taken from reference TRBV7-6 and TRBJ2-1, is GAGVSQSPRYKVTKRGQDVALRCDPISGHVSLYWYRQALGQGPEFLTYFNYEAQQDKSGLPNDRFSAERPEGSISTLTIQRTEQRDSAMYRCASSLLGSPYNEQFFGPGTRLTVL.

The V and J genes are TRBV11-3 and TRBJ2-5; a possible D gene is TRBD2 (5 bases). The J call is uncertain, as TRBJ2-7 better fits the DNA end. The CDR3 extends over 13 amino acids. CDR1 and CDR2 from the germline V gene are SGHNT and YENEEA. The CDR3 spells CASSLGRGYEQYF. The CDR3 region has the DNA TGTGCCAGCAGCTTGGGGAGAGGCTACGAGCAGTACTTC.

CDR3 sequence: CASSIIDRSEQYF. The DNA of the CDR3 is TGTGCCAGTAGTATAATCGACAGGTCCGAGCAGTACTTC. The rearrangement uses TRBV19 and TRBJ2-7; tentative D call: TRBD1 (6 bases). The CDR3 extends over 13 amino acids. Germline values: CDR1 LNHDA, CDR2 SQIVND (reference sequence). Trimming shortened V by 2 bases and J by 6 bases, and 11 bases separated the two germline ends.

V and J are TRBV15 and TRBJ2-3; TRBD2 agrees at 7 bases. CDR1 is LNHNV, CDR2 YYDKDF, per germline (reference sequence). The CDR3 loop spans 14 amino acids. Germline trimming cut 3 bases from V and 2 bases from J; bases unmatched to any gene: 2. The DNA for the CDR3 is TGTGCCACCAGCAGGGGACTAATCACAGATACGCAGTATTTT. Translating it yields CATSRGLITDTQYF.

This clone was counted only a few times. The chain employs TRBV20-1 and TRBJ1-1; D is unresolved. CDR3 size: 9 residues. The germline gives CDR1 DFQATT, CDR2 SNEGSKA (reference sequence). Trimming removed 7 bases at V and 3 bases at J, with 3 bases between. The CDR3 region has the DNA TGCAGTGACTACACTGAAGCTTTCTTT. It specifies CSDYTEAFF.

The rearrangement links TRBV9 to TRBJ2-5; no definite D call. The CDR3 runs 14 residues. In germline, CDR1 is SGDLS, CDR2 YYNGEE. V was cut by 3 bases and J by 5 bases, with 14 bases left in between. CDR3 bases: TGTGCCAGCAGCGAGAGACAAACGCAGGAGACCCAGTACTTC. The encoded protein is CASSERQTQETQYF.

The chain employs TRBV14 and TRBJ1-2; D gene unclear. Trimming cost V 0 bases and J 2 bases, with 10 bases left between them. CDR3 length: 15 residues. Germline V CDR1 and CDR2: SGHDN, FVKESK. CDR3 region: CASSQEWTENYGYTF. The CDR3 nucleotides read TGTGCCAGCAGCCAAGAGTGGACGGAAAACTATGGCTACACCTTC.

This chain joins TRBV11-2 and TRBJ1-2; D not certain. Germline CDR1 SGHAT, CDR2 FQNNGV. Trimming left V 4 bases short and J 0 bases short, with 15 bases between. The CDR3 contains 16 residues. CDR3 in DNA: TGTGCCAGCAGCTACACCGGAGGGTCACCTAACTATGGCTACACCTTC. This translates into CASSYTGGSPNYGYTF.